This TCR beta chain was found in a study of breast tumors, draining lymph nodes, adjacent tissues. Study-level findings and limits: Tumors had less TCR diversity than lymph nodes, more than nontumor tissue.

One entry per CDR3 protein, called by TCRdb with MiXCR from the multiplex PCR reads. The repertoire holds approximately 22,000 distinct CDR3 sequences, with roughly 55% as singletons. Comments on this clonotype: The antigen remains unidentified.

The V gene's germline CDR1 is SNHLY and CDR2 FYNNEI. This CDR3 is 16 amino acids long. V trimming: 3 bases; J trimming: 5 bases; junction bases outside the gene matches: 9. The chain carries TRBV2 and TRBJ2-7; 11 bases are a match to TRBD2. The sequence was collected from a female donor with breast cancer. Some clones in this sample may be carry-over from other donors' samples. The sample was breast tumor tissue. CDR3 in amino acids: CASSDWVTSGNNEQYF. Here the CDR3 DNA reads TGTGCCAGCAGTGACTGGGTGACTAGCGGGAACAACGAGCAGTACTTC.